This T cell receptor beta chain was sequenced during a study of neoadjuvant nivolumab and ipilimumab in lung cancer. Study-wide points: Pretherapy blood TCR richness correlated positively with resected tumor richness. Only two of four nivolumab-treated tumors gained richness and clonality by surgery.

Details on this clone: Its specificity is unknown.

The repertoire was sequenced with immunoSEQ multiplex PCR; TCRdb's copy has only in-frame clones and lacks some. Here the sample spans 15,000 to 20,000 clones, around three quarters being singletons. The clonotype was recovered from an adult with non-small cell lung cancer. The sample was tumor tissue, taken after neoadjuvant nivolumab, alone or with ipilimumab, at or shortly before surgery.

CDR3 sequence reads: CASSLWQGGRNTEAFF. The CDR3 region has the DNA TGTGCCAGCAGTTTGTGGCAGGGAGGGAGGAACACTGAAGCTTTCTTT. The V gene is TRBV28, the J gene TRBJ1-1; tentatively, D is TRBD1 (5 bases). The germline V gene has CDR1 MDHEN and CDR2 SYDVKM. The CDR3 is made up of 16 amino acids. Trimming left V 3 bases short and J 1 base short, with 15 bases between.